These T cell receptor beta chains were read from a single sample in a study of T cell clones after liver transplantation. This table comes from immunoSEQ multiplex PCR, and its TCRdb copy is limited to in-frame clones, with some not included. The data show fewer than 65,000 clones, 60% to 80% seen once. Sequences were derived from CD4+ T cells from blood, sampled at the 22-month timepoint. The source is a human patient who received a liver transplant. Part of the T cells may come from the graft donor. Both conserved end residues are part of each CDR3.

j_gene | v_gene | CDR3aa
TRBJ1-4 | TRBV28 | CASSFYRGLNTEKLFF
TRBJ1-2 | TRBV15 | CATSQEGNYGYTF
TRBJ2-3 | TRBV2 | CASSVERGAGDTQYF
TRBJ2-7 | TRBV4-1 | CASSQERKGSLYEQYF
TRBJ2-7 | TRBV9 | CASSGGGMLYEQYF
TRBJ2-6 | TRBV10-1 | CASSRSTIAQSRANVLTF
TRBJ1-4 | TRBV5-1 | CASSLELGNEKLFF
TRBJ1-1 | TRBV4-2 | CASSQATGGQRMNTEAFF
TRBJ1-1 | TRBV7-3 | CASSNQWDTEAFF
TRBJ2-7 | TRBV25-1 | CASSDSQGGDYEQYF
TRBJ1-2 | TRBV11-2 | CASSFVGPNYGYTF
TRBJ2-7 | TRBV20-1 | CSASWSSEQYF
TRBJ1-6 | TRBV11-2 | CASSFGWARYNSPLHF
TRBJ1-2 | TRBV2 | CASSDRGVDGYTF
TRBJ2-1 | TRBV5-5 | CASSFLARNEQFF
TRBJ2-2 | TRBV27 | CAGRTGKVVGELFF
TRBJ1-1 | TRBV23-1 | CASSRWNTEAFF
TRBJ1-5 | TRBV6-5 | CASSPGGIQPQHF
TRBJ2-7 | TRBV20-1 | CSASWGDEQYF
TRBJ2-7 | TRBV19 | CASSIDVRTDEQYF
TRBJ2-1 | TRBV5-6 | CASSLGGQGASEQFF
TRBJ2-7 | TRBV11-2 | CASSLERGPGYEQYF
TRBJ2-5 | TRBV6-5 | CASSPTGTSLKTQYF
TRBJ1-1 | TRBV6-1 | CASSERDSRSEAFF
TRBJ1-6 | TRBV27 | CASTRGRGARRNSPLHF
TRBJ1-4 | TRBV7-9 | CASSLGTANEKLFF
TRBJ2-5 | TRBV7-3 | CASSLFEKETQYF
TRBJ2-1 | TRBV9 | CASSVRTGTGGYEQFF
TRBJ1-2 | TRBV28 | CASSSLGDTRAYGYTF
TRBJ2-2 | TRBV19 | CASSLTSGWDTGELFF
TRBJ1-2 | TRBV28 | CASRSGNYGYTF
TRBJ1-5 | TRBV28 | CASSLWDGQGNPQHF
TRBJ2-2 | TRBV27 | CASSLKRQGGNPGELFF
TRBJ1-4 | TRBV11-2 | CASSFSSGTGGNEKLFF
TRBJ1-5 | TRBV5-1 | CASSLGGYSNQPQHF
TRBJ2-1 | TRBV11-3 | CASSPGGSGGDEQFF